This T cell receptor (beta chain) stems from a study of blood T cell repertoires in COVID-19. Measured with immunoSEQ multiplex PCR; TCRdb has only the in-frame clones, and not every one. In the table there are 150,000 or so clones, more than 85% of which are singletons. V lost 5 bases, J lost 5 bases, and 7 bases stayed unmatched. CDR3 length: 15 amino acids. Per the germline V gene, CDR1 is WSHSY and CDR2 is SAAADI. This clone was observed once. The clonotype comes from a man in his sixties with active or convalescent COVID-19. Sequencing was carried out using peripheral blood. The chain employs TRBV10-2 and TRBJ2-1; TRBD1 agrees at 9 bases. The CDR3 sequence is CASSLDRGFNNEQFF. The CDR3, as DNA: TGCGCCAGCAGTCTTGACAGGGGGTTCAACAATGAGCAGTTCTTC.